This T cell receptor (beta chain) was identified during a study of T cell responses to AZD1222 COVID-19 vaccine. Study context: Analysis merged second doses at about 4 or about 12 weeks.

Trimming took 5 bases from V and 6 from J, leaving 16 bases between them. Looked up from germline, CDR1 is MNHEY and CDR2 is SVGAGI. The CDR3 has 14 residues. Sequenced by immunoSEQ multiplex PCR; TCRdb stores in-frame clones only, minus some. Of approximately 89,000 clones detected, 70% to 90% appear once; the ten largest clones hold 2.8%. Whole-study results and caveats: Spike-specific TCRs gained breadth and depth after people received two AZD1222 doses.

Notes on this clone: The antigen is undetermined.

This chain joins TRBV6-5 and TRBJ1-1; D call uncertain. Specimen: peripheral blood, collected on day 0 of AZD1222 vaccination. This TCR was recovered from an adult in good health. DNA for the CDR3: TGTGCCAGCAGTCTCGACTGGGAGTCCGCTGAAGCTTTCTTT. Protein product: CASSLDWESAEAFF.